A single sample is the source of the 24 T cell receptor beta chains below, sequenced in a study of blood T cells in healthy people across ages. A sample-barcoded 5' primer and a J-beta primer mix were used in a second PCR of roughly 7 to 11 cycles. TCRdb reprocessed the 5' RACE reads via MiXCR and lists one record per CDR3 protein. Of approximately 1.5 million distinct CDR3 sequences listed, 34% are singletons. Sequenced input: blood. Source of these receptors: a woman between 25 and 40 years old in good health.

The chain joins TRBV5-1 to TRBJ1-1; TRBD1 might be the D (5 bases). The CDR3 is 18 amino acids. Germline V lookup: CDR1 SGHRS, CDR2 YFSETQ. V gave up 3 bases and J gave up 2 bases, with 23 bases separating them. CDR3 amino acids: CASSSHSGARFLNTEAFF. In nucleotides, the CDR3 is TGCGCCAGCAGCTCCCACAGCGGGGCCAGGTTCCTCAACACTGAAGCTTTCTTT.

About this clonotype itself: One base away lies a much larger clone, so this may be a sequencing read error. J is TRBJ2-7 and V is TRBV29-1; 9 bases align to TRBD1. This CDR3 has 11 amino acids. Germline V gene sequence: CDR1 SQVTM, CDR2 ANQGSEA. J was trimmed by 9 bases and V by 7 bases; bases with no gene match: 7. DNA of the CDR3: TGCAGCGCAGGACAGGGGAGATCGCAGTACTTC. The encoded protein is CSAGQGRSQYF.

This clonotype occurred once. The rearrangement uses TRBV18 and TRBJ2-1, with D unclear. Germline CDR1 is KGHSH and CDR2 is LQKENI. The CDR3 is 14 amino acids. Between the trimmed V and J ends, which lost 0 bases and 5 bases, there was a span of 8 bases. CDR3 residues: CASSPPGLDNEQFF. The CDR3 DNA reads TGTGCCAGCTCACCACCTGGGTTAGACAATGAGCAGTTCTTC.

The V call is TRBV2, the J call TRBJ1-2, with D uncertain. In germline, CDR1 is SNHLY, CDR2 FYNNEI. Between the trimmed V and J ends, which lost 3 bases and 4 bases, there was a span of 9 bases. CDR3 size: 13 residues. In DNA, the CDR3 is TGTGCCAGCAGTGAGGGCCTTGGCTATGGCTACACCTTC. Translating it yields CASSEGLGYGYTF.

The chain has TRBV3-1 and TRBJ1-1, with D possibly being TRBD1 (6 bases). The CDR3 is 13 residues long. V dropped 0 bases and J dropped 9 bases, with 11 bases sitting between them. Germline V CDR1 and CDR2: LGHDT, YNNKEL (reference sequence). As DNA, the CDR3 is TGTGCCAGCAGCCAAGATAACCGGGGGCAAGCTTTCTTT. Translation gives CASSQDNRGQAFF.

J is TRBJ1-2 and V is TRBV10-3; TRBD1 matches 7 bases. The CDR3 has 15 residues. The J segment lost 0 bases and the V segment lost 0 bases, leaving 1 base of the junction unmatched. The germline gives CDR1 ENHRY, CDR2 SYGVKD. The CDR3 DNA reads as TGTGCCATCAGTGAGTCGGGGACAGCTAACTATGGCTACACCTTC. It encodes CAISESGTANYGYTF.

This clonotype was seen a handful of times. The chain uses TRBV2 and TRBJ2-1, with 7 bases matching TRBD2. The junction had 12 bases not matched to a gene; V was cut back by 3 bases and J by 10 bases. CDR1 is SNHLY and CDR2 is FYNNEI in the germline V gene. The CDR3 is 15 residues long. The CDR3 loop is CASSDLREPSYEQFF. CDR3 in DNA: TGTGCCAGCAGTGATTTGCGGGAGCCCTCCTACGAGCAGTTCTTC.

This clonotype was observed a single time. J is TRBJ1-1 and V is TRBV4-1; D remains ambiguous. V dropped 4 bases and J dropped 0 bases, with 12 bases sitting between them. The germline CDR1 and CDR2 sequences are MGHRA and YSYEKL. CDR3 length: 15 residues. The CDR3 loop is CASSLSAAVNTEAFF. The CDR3 region has the DNA TGCGCCAGCAGCCTCTCGGCGGCGGTGAACACTGAAGCTTTCTTT.

V is TRBV11-2 and J is TRBJ2-3, with D possibly called TRBD1 or TRBD2 (5 bases each). Germline-derived CDR1 and CDR2 are SGHAT and FQNNGV. V lost 8 bases, J lost 6 bases, and 15 bases lay in between. This CDR3 is built from 13 residues. The CDR3 spells CASRRAGMDTQYF. The CDR3 nucleotides are TGTGCCAGCCGCAGGGCCGGGATGGATACGCAGTATTTT.

The CDR3 DNA sequence: TGCAGCACCTTGGGACAGGGGGCTTACAATGAGCAGTTCTTC. It is translated as CSTLGQGAYNEQFF. The V call is TRBV29-1, the J call TRBJ2-1; 12 nucleotides match TRBD1. The CDR3 is made up of 14 amino acids. The trim removed 8 bases at V and 4 bases at J, leaving 6 bases unmatched. Germline V gene data show CDR1 as SQVTM and CDR2 as ANQGSEA.

In its sample, this clonotype was seen a few times. The CDR3 is CASSTLIYNEQFF. CDR3 DNA sequence: TGCGCCAGCAGCACACTCATTTACAATGAGCAGTTCTTC. This chain uses TRBV10-2 with TRBJ2-1; D is undetermined. Germline V gene sequence: CDR1 WSHSY, CDR2 SAAADI. The CDR3 has 13 amino acids. V was clipped by 6 bases and J by 4 bases, with 10 bases between them.

In its sample, this clonotype was seen many times. The chain has TRBV12-3 or TRBV12-4 and TRBJ2-7; D is uncertain. V was shortened by 5 bases and J by 6 bases, with 11 bases between the two germline ends. This CDR3 contains 12 residues. CDR3 coding DNA: TGTGCCAGCAGTCCCTGGGCAGGCGAGCAGTACTTC. The encoded protein is CASSPWAGEQYF.

A note on this clonotype: A junction boundary mismatches the germline segment, possibly from a read error. The chain combines TRBV20-1 with TRBJ2-7, with D possibly being TRBD2 (6 bases). The CDR3 spans 13 residues. Germline V lookup: CDR1 DFQATT, CDR2 SNEGSKA (reference sequence). The CDR3 region has the DNA TGCAATGCTAGAGGAGGAGGGAGGTACGAGCAGTACTTC. It translates to CNARGGGRYEQYF.

The V gene is TRBV20-1, the J gene TRBJ2-2, with TRBD2 matching over 12 bases. This CDR3 contains 18 residues. Per germline, CDR1 DFQATT and CDR2 SNEGSKA (reference sequence). The junction had 15 bases not matched to a gene; V was cut back by 5 bases and J by 5 bases. The CDR3 sequence: CSAGPSGGAGGLTGELFF. CDR3 nucleotide sequence: TGCAGTGCTGGGCCTAGCGGGGGGGCCGGAGGTTTAACCGGGGAGCTGTTTTTT.

This clonotype was seen a handful of times. V is TRBV20-1 and J is TRBJ2-3; the D is unclear. The CDR3 totals 14 residues. Germline CDR1 reads DFQATT; CDR2 reads SNEGSKA (reference sequence). With 6 bases removed from V and 1 base from J, the gap between germline ends came to 14 bases. The CDR3 spells CSAPEVGGTDTQYF. The CDR3 DNA sequence: TGCAGTGCCCCAGAAGTGGGTGGCACAGATACGCAGTATTTT.

This chain links TRBV4-1 with TRBJ2-2, with 8 bases aligning to TRBD2. CDR3 size: 16 residues. Trimming at V came to 4 bases and at J to 4 bases, leaving 8 bases not matched to a gene. Germline loops: CDR1 MGHRA, CDR2 YSYEKL. CDR3 nucleotide sequence: TGCGCCAGCAGCCGTGGGGCTAGCGGGCTCACCGGGGAGCTGTTTTTT. Its translation is CASSRGASGLTGELFF.

V and J are TRBV24-1 and TRBJ2-3; 8 bases align to TRBD2. Germline assignment: CDR1 KGHDR and CDR2 SFDVKD. The ends lost 9 bases at V and 2 bases at J; junction bases unmatched: 6. This CDR3 is 14 amino acids long. The CDR3 nucleotides are TGTGCCACCTCGCCAGCGGGAGTCACAGATACGCAGTATTTT. Protein: CATSPAGVTDTQYF.

The CDR3 loop is CASGPGRSSYNEQFF. Here the CDR3 DNA reads TGTGCCAGCGGCCCCGGGCGAAGCTCCTACAATGAGCAGTTCTTC. The chain links TRBV6-2 or TRBV6-3 to TRBJ2-1; D is ambiguous. V was clipped by 8 bases and J by 0 bases, with 14 bases between them. The CDR3 consists of 15 residues. Germline V gene lookup returns CDR1 MNHEY and CDR2 SVGEGT.

The chain joins TRBV7-8 to TRBJ2-1; 7 bases are a match to TRBD2. This CDR3 has 17 residues. The J segment lost 7 bases and the V segment lost 4 bases, leaving 16 bases of the junction unmatched. CDR1 SGHVS and CDR2 FQNEAQ come from the germline V gene. CDR3 DNA: TGTGCCAGCAGCTCCTGGGCTCGGGCGGGGGTTCATAATGAGCAGTTCTTC. Its protein is CASSSWARAGVHNEQFF.

The chain links TRBV5-6 to TRBJ2-1; a possible D gene is TRBD1 (7 bases). Germline CDR1 is SGHDT and CDR2 is YYEEEE. CDR3 size: 16 residues. The ends were cut back, 1 base at V and 6 bases at J, with 17 bases in the middle. The CDR3 DNA sequence: TGTGCCAGCAGCTTGCCGGGGGTAGGGGGCCTCAATGAGCAGTTCTTC. Amino acid sequence: CASSLPGVGGLNEQFF.

This clonotype was found a few times. The J gene is TRBJ2-1, the V gene TRBV11-1, with 7 nucleotides matching TRBD2. The CDR3 spans 15 residues. Trimming removed 5 bases from V and 6 bases from J; junction bases left unmatched: 10. Germline loops: CDR1 SGHAT, CDR2 FQDESV (reference sequence). The CDR3 DNA sequence: TGTGCCAGCAGCCCTCTAGCGGCGGGGTCCAATGAGCAGTTCTTC. It encodes CASSPLAAGSNEQFF.

The V gene is TRBV20-1, the J gene TRBJ1-1; D is ambiguous. CDR3 length equals 15 residues. CDR1 and CDR2 from the germline V gene are DFQATT and SNEGSKA (reference sequence). The V gene lost 2 bases and the J gene lost 0 bases, with 13 bases spanning the gap. The CDR3 DNA is TGCAGTGCTAGAATACTGGGCAGGATGAACACTGAAGCTTTCTTT. Translation: CSARILGRMNTEAFF.

In regard to this clonotype: Given a much more abundant clone one base away, this may be a read error. J is TRBJ1-2 and V is TRBV7-9, with TRBD1 identical over 9 bases. With 5 bases clipped from V and 4 bases from J, the junction kept 5 bases outside the gene matches. There are 14 residues in the CDR3. CDR1 SEHNR and CDR2 FQNEAQ come from the germline V gene (reference sequence). CDR3 sequence reads: CASSRGQGIYGYTF. CDR3 DNA: TGTGCCAGCAGCAGGGGACAGGGAATCTATGGCTACACCTTC.

The chain combines TRBV7-3 with TRBJ2-1, with a tentative D call TRBD1 (5 bases). Per the germline V gene, CDR1 is SGHTA and CDR2 is FQGTGA. This CDR3 comprises 15 residues. The V end was cut by 1 base, the J end by 3 bases, with 10 bases between. CDR3 in amino acids: CASSLNTGFYNEQFF. CDR3 nucleotide sequence: TGTGCCAGCAGCTTAAATACAGGATTCTACAATGAGCAGTTCTTC.